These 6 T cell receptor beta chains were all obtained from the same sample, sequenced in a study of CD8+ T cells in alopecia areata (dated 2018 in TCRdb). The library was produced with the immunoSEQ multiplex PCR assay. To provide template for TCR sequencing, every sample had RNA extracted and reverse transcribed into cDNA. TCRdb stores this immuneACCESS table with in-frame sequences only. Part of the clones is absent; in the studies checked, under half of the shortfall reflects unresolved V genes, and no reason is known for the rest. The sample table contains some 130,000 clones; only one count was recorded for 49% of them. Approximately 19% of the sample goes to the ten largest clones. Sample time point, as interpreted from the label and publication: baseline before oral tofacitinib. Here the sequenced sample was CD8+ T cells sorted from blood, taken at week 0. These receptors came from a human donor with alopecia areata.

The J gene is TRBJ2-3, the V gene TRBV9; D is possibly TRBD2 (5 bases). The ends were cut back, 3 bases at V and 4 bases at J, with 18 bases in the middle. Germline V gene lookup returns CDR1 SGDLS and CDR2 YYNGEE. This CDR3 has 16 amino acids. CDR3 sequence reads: CASSAFPDFVADTQYF. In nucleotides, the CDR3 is TGTGCCAGCAGCGCCTTCCCGGACTTCGTCGCAGATACGCAGTATTTT.

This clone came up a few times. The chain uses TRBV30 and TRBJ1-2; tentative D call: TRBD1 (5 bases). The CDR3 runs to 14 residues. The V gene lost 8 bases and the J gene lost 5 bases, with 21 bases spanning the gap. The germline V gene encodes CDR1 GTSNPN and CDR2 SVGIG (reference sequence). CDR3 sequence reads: CAGLTATPHYGYTF. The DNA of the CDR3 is TGTGCCGGTCTGACAGCTACACCTCATTATGGCTACACCTTC.

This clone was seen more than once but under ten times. The CDR3 is CSVQGADTEAFF. The CDR3 DNA is TGCAGCGTACAGGGGGCGGACACTGAAGCTTTCTTT. The chain links TRBV29-1 to TRBJ1-1; 9 bases line up with TRBD1. The V segment lost 6 bases and the J segment 3 bases; nucleotides outside the gene matches: 2. The CDR3 is 12 amino acids. The V gene's germline CDR1 is SQVTM and CDR2 ANQGSEA.

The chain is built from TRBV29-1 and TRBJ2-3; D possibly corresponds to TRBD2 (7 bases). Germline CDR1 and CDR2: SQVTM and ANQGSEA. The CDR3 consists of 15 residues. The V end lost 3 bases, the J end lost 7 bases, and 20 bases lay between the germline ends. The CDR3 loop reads CSVEGGDTEWNTQYF. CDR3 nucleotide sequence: TGCAGCGTTGAGGGGGGGGACACTGAATGGAATACGCAGTATTTT.

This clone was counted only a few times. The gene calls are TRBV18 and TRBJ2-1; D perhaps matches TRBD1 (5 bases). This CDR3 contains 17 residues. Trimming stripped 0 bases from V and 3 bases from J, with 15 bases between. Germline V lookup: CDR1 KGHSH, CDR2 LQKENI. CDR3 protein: CASSPPKGVAVYNEQFF. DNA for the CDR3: TGTGCCAGCTCACCACCGAAAGGGGTGGCGGTCTACAATGAGCAGTTCTTC.

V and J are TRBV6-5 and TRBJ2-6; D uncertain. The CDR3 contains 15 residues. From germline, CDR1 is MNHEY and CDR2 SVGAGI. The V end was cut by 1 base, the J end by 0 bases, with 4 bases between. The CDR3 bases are TGTGCCAGCAGTTACTTCGGCTCTGGGGCCAACGTCCTGACTTTC. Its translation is CASSYFGSGANVLTF.